The rows below give T cell receptor beta chains drawn from one sample of a study of T cell repertoires in cytomegalovirus infection. TCRdb processed the reads anew with MiXCR; each CDR3 protein has one entry. This table holds hundreds of thousands of distinct CDR3 sequences, less than 35% found once. Their antigens are not known. This specimen consisted of cultured CD8+ T cells from PBMCs, obtained from culture after CMV antigen stimulation. These receptors originate from a human donor in good health (CMV status not recorded). Some clones in this sample may be carry-over from other donors' samples. CDR3s include the opening cysteine and the closing phenylalanine or tryptophan. A D gene is named only where the DNA matches it firmly. Clone size is shown for a subset of rows, as once, few, many or a class of expanded clone.

CASSREEGGAKNIQYF	TGTGCCAGCAGCCGGGAGGAAGGAGGAGCCAAAAACATTCAGTACTTC	TRBV7-2	TRBJ2-4	few	TRBD2
CASSQGRQSYNEQFF	TGTGCCAGCAGCCAAGGCCGGCAATCTTACAATGAGCAGTTCTTC	TRBV4-2	TRBJ2-1	NA	NA
CASSSPSGGTDTQYF	TGTGCCAGCAGCTCACCTAGCGGGGGCACAGATACGCAGTATTTT	TRBV7-6	TRBJ2-3	many	TRBD2
CASSDAPYNEQFF	TGTGCCAGCAGCGACGCACCCTACAATGAGCAGTTCTTC	TRBV7-6	TRBJ2-1	NA	NA
CASSHGQGNYGYTF	TGTGCCAGCAGCCACGGACAGGGAAACTATGGCTACACCTTC	TRBV7-9	TRBJ1-2	many	TRBD1
CASSHPEGGNEQFF	TGTGCCAGCAGCCATCCCGAAGGGGGTAATGAGCAGTTCTTC	TRBV4-2	TRBJ2-1	few	NA
CASSMTVKGFHEQFF	TGTGCCAGCAGCATGACAGTTAAGGGGTTCCATGAGCAGTTCTTC	TRBV5-8	TRBJ2-1	few	NA
CASSPGLVVQHF	TGTGCCAGCAGCCCGGGACTAGTTGTGCAGCATTTT	TRBV7-9	TRBJ1-5	NA	NA
CASSEEAARRYYYGYTF	TGTGCCAGCAGTGAAGAAGCGGCGAGGAGGTATTACTATGGCTACACCTTC	TRBV6-1	TRBJ1-2	NA	NA
CASSERQTLYNSPLHF	TGTGCCAGCAGTGAACGGCAGACCCTTTATAATTCACCCCTCCACTTT	TRBV6-1	TRBJ1-6	NA	NA
CASSLRIAGGGYTF	TGTGCCAGCAGCTTGCGGATTGCGGGTGGTGGCTACACCTTC	TRBV7-2	TRBJ1-2	many	NA
CASSPPDGYSGNTIYF	TGTGCCAGCTCACCCCCGGACGGGTACTCTGGAAACACCATATATTTT	TRBV18	TRBJ1-3	NA	NA
CSARDSKVDRSGNTIYF	TGCAGTGCTAGAGATAGCAAAGTCGACCGCTCTGGAAACACCATATATTTT	TRBV20-1	TRBJ1-3	NA	NA
CASSPPGGHPYEQYF	TGTGCCAGCAGCCCCCCTGGGGGACACCCCTACGAGCAGTACTTC	TRBV12-3/TRBV12-4	TRBJ2-7	NA	NA
CASSYEVYSGANVLTF	TGTGCCAGCAGTTACGAGGTTTACTCTGGGGCCAACGTCCTGACTTTC	TRBV6-2/TRBV6-3	TRBJ2-6	NA	NA
CASSRQFLGQFF	TGTGCCAGCAGTCGACAGTTCCTCGGGCAGTTCTTC	TRBV2	TRBJ2-1	NA	NA
CASSLVPYRETQYF	TGTGCCAGCAGCTTAGTGCCCTACCGAGAGACCCAGTACTTC	TRBV7-6	TRBJ2-5	NA	NA
CSARAIEQGFQPQHF	TGCAGTGCTAGAGCCATCGAACAGGGTTTTCAGCCCCAGCATTTT	TRBV20-1	TRBJ1-5	NA	NA
CASSPWTVDSYNEQFF	TGTGCCAGCAGTCCTTGGACAGTTGATTCCTACAATGAGCAGTTCTTC	TRBV6-1	TRBJ2-1	many	NA
CASSDWGTGYTF	TGTGCCAGCAGTGACTGGGGGACTGGCTACACCTTC	TRBV6-4	TRBJ1-2	NA	NA
CASSLGPGTANNEQFF	TGTGCCAGCAGCTTAGGTCCCGGGACAGCAAACAATGAGCAGTTCTTC	TRBV7-9	TRBJ2-1	NA	TRBD1
CASSLRGTGRPYGYTF	TGTGCCAGCAGTTTAAGGGGGACAGGACGCCCCTATGGCTACACCTTC	TRBV27	TRBJ1-2	NA	TRBD1
CASSFATSGGARETQYF	TGTGCCAGCAGTTTCGCGACTAGCGGGGGGGCGCGGGAGACCCAGTACTTC	TRBV12-3/TRBV12-4	TRBJ2-5	many	TRBD2
CASSPWEKMNTEAFF	TGTGCCAGCAGCCCCTGGGAGAAGATGAACACTGAAGCTTTCTTT	TRBV11-3	TRBJ1-1	few	NA
CASSFSRLGRFVYTF	TGTGCCAGCAGCTTCTCTAGGCTGGGAAGATTTGTCTACACCTTC	TRBV7-9	TRBJ1-2	many	NA
CASSPGPRVFDDEQFF	TGTGCCAGCAGCCCGGGACCTCGCGTTTTCGACGATGAGCAGTTCTTC	TRBV7-9	TRBJ2-1	NA	NA
CASSQVPSGEETQYF	TGTGCCAGCAGCCAGGTGCCTAGCGGGGAGGAGACCCAGTACTTC	TRBV7-2	TRBJ2-5	many	TRBD2
CASSLLGSGFTDTQYF	TGTGCCAGCAGTTTATTAGGTAGCGGGTTCACAGATACGCAGTATTTT	TRBV27	TRBJ2-3	NA	TRBD2
CASSLQPGQGARGANVLTF	TGTGCCAGCAGCCTCCAACCGGGACAGGGGGCTAGAGGGGCCAACGTCCTGACTTTC	TRBV3-1	TRBJ2-6	NA	TRBD1